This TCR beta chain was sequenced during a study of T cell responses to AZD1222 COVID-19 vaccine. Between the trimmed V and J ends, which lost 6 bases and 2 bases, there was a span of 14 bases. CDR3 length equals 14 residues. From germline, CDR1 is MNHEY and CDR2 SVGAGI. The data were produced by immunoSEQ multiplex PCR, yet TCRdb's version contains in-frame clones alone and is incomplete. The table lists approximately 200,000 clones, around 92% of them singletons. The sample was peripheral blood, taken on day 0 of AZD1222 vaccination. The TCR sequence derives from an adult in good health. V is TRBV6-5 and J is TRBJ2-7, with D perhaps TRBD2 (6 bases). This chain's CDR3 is CASRRERVPYEQYF. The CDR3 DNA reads TGTGCCAGCAGGAGGGAGCGGGTTCCCTACGAGCAGTACTTC.